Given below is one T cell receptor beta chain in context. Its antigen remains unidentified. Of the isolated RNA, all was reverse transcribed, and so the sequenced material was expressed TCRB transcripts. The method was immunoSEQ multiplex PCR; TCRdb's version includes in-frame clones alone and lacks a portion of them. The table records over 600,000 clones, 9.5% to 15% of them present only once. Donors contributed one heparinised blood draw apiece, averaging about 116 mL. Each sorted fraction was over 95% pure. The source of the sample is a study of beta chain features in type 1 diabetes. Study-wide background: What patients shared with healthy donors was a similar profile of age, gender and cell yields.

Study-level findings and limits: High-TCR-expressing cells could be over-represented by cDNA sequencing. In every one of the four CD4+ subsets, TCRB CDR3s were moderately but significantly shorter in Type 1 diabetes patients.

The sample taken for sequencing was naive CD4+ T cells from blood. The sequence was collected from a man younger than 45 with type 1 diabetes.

The CDR3 here is CASSLAPGTENQPQHF. In DNA form, the CDR3 reads TGTGCCAGCAGCTTAGCACCCGGGACAGAGAATCAGCCCCAGCATTTT. V is TRBV7-9 and J is TRBJ1-5; 7 bases are a match to TRBD1. The CDR3 is 16 residues long. With 0 bases clipped from V and 4 bases from J, the junction kept 6 bases outside the gene matches. The germline gives CDR1 SEHNR, CDR2 FQNEAQ (reference sequence).